Listed below are T cell receptor beta chains from one sample, sequenced in a study of T-cell memory formation after mild COVID-19. A single record per CDR3 protein comes from TCRdb applying MiXCR to the 5' RACE reads. The sample lists a few hundred thousand distinct CDR3 sequences; around 27% were seen once. Sequencing used PBMCs or a T cell subset sorted from them (not recorded which). Every receptor here comes from an adult woman who had mild COVID-19 (a few samples of this study predate the infection). Cell type and time point are not known. The CDR3 runs from the conserved cysteine through the conserved F or W. Each record gives: CDR3 protein, CDR3 DNA, J gene, V gene, clone size, D gene. D genes are given only for firm matches. Size values are once, few and many counts, or a class for expanded clones, and some rows have none.

CDR3 protein: CASSLSGDANQPQHF; CDR3 DNA: TGCGCCAGCAGCTTGAGTGGGGATGCCAATCAGCCCCAGCATTTT; J gene: TRBJ1-5; V gene: TRBV5-1; clone size: -; D gene: -
CDR3 protein: CASSGRPSWVMNTEAFF; CDR3 DNA: TGTGCCAGCAGTGGCAGACCTAGTTGGGTAATGAACACTGAAGCTTTCTTT; J gene: TRBJ1-1; V gene: TRBV6-2/TRBV6-3; clone size: once; D gene: -
CDR3 protein: CSARGSGRTDTQYF; CDR3 DNA: TGCAGTGCTAGAGGGAGCGGGAGAACAGATACGCAGTATTTT; J gene: TRBJ2-3; V gene: TRBV20-1; clone size: few; D gene: TRBD2
CDR3 protein: CSVGGAYGYTF; CDR3 DNA: TGCAGCGTCGGGGGAGCCTATGGCTACACCTTC; J gene: TRBJ1-2; V gene: TRBV29-1; clone size: few; D gene: -
CDR3 protein: CASRLGRGSYNEQFF; CDR3 DNA: TGTGCCAGCAGACTCGGCAGGGGCTCCTACAATGAGCAGTTCTTC; J gene: TRBJ2-1; V gene: TRBV12-3/TRBV12-4; clone size: -; D gene: -
CDR3 protein: CASSSPGTPIQETQYF; CDR3 DNA: TGTGCCAGCAGCTCACCCGGGACACCGATCCAAGAGACCCAGTACTTC; J gene: TRBJ2-5; V gene: TRBV7-9; clone size: many; D gene: -
CDR3 protein: CASSMGQGASEQYF; CDR3 DNA: TGTGCCAGTAGTATGGGACAGGGGGCTAGCGAGCAGTACTTC; J gene: TRBJ2-7; V gene: TRBV19; clone size: few; D gene: TRBD1
CDR3 protein: CASSESLGTGEHTDTQYF; CDR3 DNA: TGTGCCAGCAGTGAATCATTGGGGACAGGGGAGCACACAGATACGCAGTATTTT; J gene: TRBJ2-3; V gene: TRBV25-1; clone size: -; D gene: TRBD1
CDR3 protein: CASSLSGMDQPQHF; CDR3 DNA: TGTGCCAGCAGTTTATCAGGGATGGATCAGCCCCAGCATTTT; J gene: TRBJ1-5; V gene: TRBV27; clone size: -; D gene: -
CDR3 protein: CASSALGGTEAFF; CDR3 DNA: TGTGCCAGCAGTGCCCTGGGAGGGACTGAAGCTTTCTTT; J gene: TRBJ1-1; V gene: TRBV12-3/TRBV12-4; clone size: -; D gene: -
CDR3 protein: CSASAGQYNSPLHF; CDR3 DNA: TGCAGTGCTTCGGCGGGACAGTATAATTCACCCCTCCACTTT; J gene: TRBJ1-6; V gene: TRBV20-1; clone size: -; D gene: TRBD1
CDR3 protein: CATSRGSVGELVYTQYF; CDR3 DNA: TGTGCCACCAGCAGAGGAAGTGTGGGAGAGCTTGTATATACGCAGTATTTT; J gene: TRBJ2-3; V gene: TRBV15; clone size: once; D gene: -
CDR3 protein: CATSSEREGPAEQFF; CDR3 DNA: TGTGCCACCAGCAGTGAACGGGAGGGCCCAGCTGAGCAGTTCTTC; J gene: TRBJ2-1; V gene: TRBV15; clone size: few; D gene: TRBD2
CDR3 protein: CATSRDHMPDTQYF; CDR3 DNA: TGTGCCACCAGCAGAGATCACATGCCAGATACGCAGTATTTT; J gene: TRBJ2-3; V gene: TRBV15; clone size: -; D gene: -
CDR3 protein: CASSLGLALPDTQYF; CDR3 DNA: TGTGCCAGCAGTTTGGGACTAGCGTTACCAGATACGCAGTATTTT; J gene: TRBJ2-3; V gene: TRBV12-3/TRBV12-4; clone size: -; D gene: TRBD2
CDR3 protein: CASSRSRQGGQPQHF; CDR3 DNA: TGTGCCAGCAGCCGCTCTCGACAGGGAGGACAGCCCCAGCATTTT; J gene: TRBJ1-5; V gene: TRBV7-2; clone size: few; D gene: TRBD1
CDR3 protein: CASSLGYSYEQYF; CDR3 DNA: TGTGCCAGCAGCTTAGGCTATTCCTACGAGCAGTACTTC; J gene: TRBJ2-7; V gene: TRBV7-2; clone size: -; D gene: -
CDR3 protein: CASSYSHTQYF; CDR3 DNA: TGTGCCAGTAGTTATTCTCATACGCAGTATTTT; J gene: TRBJ2-3; V gene: TRBV19; clone size: -; D gene: -
CDR3 protein: CASSLGAVGLAGNEQFF; CDR3 DNA: TGTGCCAGCAGCTTAGGGGCGGTGGGACTAGCGGGCAATGAGCAGTTCTTC; J gene: TRBJ2-1; V gene: TRBV7-8; clone size: -; D gene: TRBD2
CDR3 protein: CASSLGPQGDTQYF; CDR3 DNA: TGTGCCAGCAGCCTGGGACCGCAGGGAGATACGCAGTATTTT; J gene: TRBJ2-3; V gene: TRBV7-9; clone size: few; D gene: -
CDR3 protein: CASSVHGTGATEAFF; CDR3 DNA: TGTGCCAGCAGCGTCCACGGGACAGGGGCAACTGAAGCTTTCTTT; J gene: TRBJ1-1; V gene: TRBV9; clone size: -; D gene: TRBD1
CDR3 protein: CASSQGGIRAFF; CDR3 DNA: TGTGCCAGCAGCCAAGGGGGAATAAGGGCTTTCTTT; J gene: TRBJ1-1; V gene: TRBV12-3/TRBV12-4; clone size: few; D gene: -
CDR3 protein: CSAPGQAQTQYF; CDR3 DNA: TGCAGTGCACCGGGACAGGCGCAGACCCAGTACTTC; J gene: TRBJ2-5; V gene: TRBV20-1; clone size: once; D gene: TRBD1
CDR3 protein: CASSLLTVLRDPLHF; CDR3 DNA: TGTGCCAGCAGCTTACTTACAGTGCTTCGCGACCCCCTCCACTTT; J gene: TRBJ1-6; V gene: TRBV7-9; clone size: -; D gene: -
CDR3 protein: CASSHDSGLADTDTQYF; CDR3 DNA: TGCGCCAGCAGCCACGATTCGGGACTAGCGGACACAGATACGCAGTATTTT; J gene: TRBJ2-3; V gene: TRBV5-1; clone size: few; D gene: TRBD2
CDR3 protein: CSAGPGTREQETQYF; CDR3 DNA: TGCAGTGCTGGACCTGGGACTAGGGAACAAGAGACCCAGTACTTC; J gene: TRBJ2-5; V gene: TRBV20-1; clone size: -; D gene: TRBD2
CDR3 protein: CASSPTGLAGGRGRTGELFF; CDR3 DNA: TGTGCCAGCAGCCCAACGGGACTAGCGGGAGGCAGGGGAAGAACCGGGGAGCTGTTTTTT; J gene: TRBJ2-2; V gene: TRBV3-1; clone size: few; D gene: TRBD2
CDR3 protein: CATSRVPGANYGYTF; CDR3 DNA: TGTGCCACCAGCAGAGTCCCGGGGGCGAACTATGGCTACACCTTC; J gene: TRBJ1-2; V gene: TRBV15; clone size: -; D gene: -
CDR3 protein: CASSPGPGTSSYNEQFF; CDR3 DNA: TGTGCCAGCAGCCCTGGACCGGGGACAAGCTCCTACAATGAGCAGTTCTTC; J gene: TRBJ2-1; V gene: TRBV3-1; clone size: -; D gene: -
CDR3 protein: CASKARGLDGYTF; CDR3 DNA: TGTGCCAGCAAGGCCCGGGGCTTGGATGGCTACACCTTC; J gene: TRBJ1-2; V gene: TRBV13; clone size: few; D gene: -
CDR3 protein: CASSQGAGNTIYF; CDR3 DNA: TGTGCCAGCAGCCAAGGGGCGGGAAACACCATATATTTT; J gene: TRBJ1-3; V gene: TRBV3-1; clone size: -; D gene: -
CDR3 protein: CASSAQTGGTEAFF; CDR3 DNA: TGCGCCAGCAGCGCCCAAACGGGGGGCACTGAAGCTTTCTTT; J gene: TRBJ1-1; V gene: TRBV5-1; clone size: many; D gene: -
CDR3 protein: CASSRRLAGVETQYF; CDR3 DNA: TGTGCCAGCAGCCGCCGACTAGCGGGAGTTGAGACCCAGTACTTC; J gene: TRBJ2-5; V gene: TRBV11-3; clone size: few; D gene: TRBD2
CDR3 protein: CSARGLAYEQYF; CDR3 DNA: TGCAGTGCTAGAGGGTTAGCCTACGAGCAGTACTTC; J gene: TRBJ2-7; V gene: TRBV20-1; clone size: -; D gene: -
CDR3 protein: CSVDTGYADTQYF; CDR3 DNA: TGCAGCGTTGATACCGGGTACGCAGATACGCAGTATTTT; J gene: TRBJ2-3; V gene: TRBV29-1; clone size: few; D gene: -
CDR3 protein: CASSWGTGDNQPQHF; CDR3 DNA: TGTGCCAGCAGCTGGGGGACAGGGGACAATCAGCCCCAGCATTTT; J gene: TRBJ1-5; V gene: TRBV7-8; clone size: -; D gene: TRBD1
CDR3 protein: CASSLSGGMTYEQYF; CDR3 DNA: TGTGCCAGCAGTTTATCGGGGGGCATGACCTACGAGCAGTACTTC; J gene: TRBJ2-7; V gene: TRBV27; clone size: -; D gene: -
CDR3 protein: CATSRDGDRGLNTQYF; CDR3 DNA: TGTGCCACCAGCAGAGATGGGGACAGGGGGCTGAATACGCAGTATTTT; J gene: TRBJ2-3; V gene: TRBV15; clone size: -; D gene: TRBD1
CDR3 protein: CASSFAAGGTYNEQFF; CDR3 DNA: TGTGCCAGCAGCTTCGCAGCGGGAGGTACTTACAATGAGCAGTTCTTC; J gene: TRBJ2-1; V gene: TRBV7-2; clone size: -; D gene: TRBD2
CDR3 protein: CAIRHPAGLNTGELFF; CDR3 DNA: TGTGCCATCAGACACCCAGCGGGGCTGAACACCGGGGAGCTGTTTTTT; J gene: TRBJ2-2; V gene: TRBV10-3; clone size: -; D gene: TRBD2
CDR3 protein: CSTSDFRKAHNEQFF; CDR3 DNA: TGTTCCACCAGTGATTTCCGCAAGGCCCACAATGAGCAGTTCTTC; J gene: TRBJ2-1; V gene: TRBV24-1; clone size: -; D gene: -
CDR3 protein: CASSLDLGEAFF; CDR3 DNA: TGTGCCAGCAGCTTAGACCTGGGAGAAGCTTTCTTT; J gene: TRBJ1-1; V gene: TRBV7-8; clone size: -; D gene: -
CDR3 protein: CSVGGSYEQYF; CDR3 DNA: TGCAGCGTGGGGGGCTCCTACGAGCAGTACTTC; J gene: TRBJ2-7; V gene: TRBV29-1; clone size: many; D gene: -
CDR3 protein: CASSAQGGTINTGELFF; CDR3 DNA: TGCGCCAGCAGCGCACAGGGAGGGACGATCAACACCGGGGAGCTGTTTTTT; J gene: TRBJ2-2; V gene: TRBV5-1; clone size: -; D gene: -
CDR3 protein: CASSQEATSDPVETQYF; CDR3 DNA: TGTGCCAGCAGCCAAGAAGCGACTAGCGACCCAGTAGAGACCCAGTACTTC; J gene: TRBJ2-5; V gene: TRBV4-2; clone size: few; D gene: TRBD2
CDR3 protein: CASSLLSTYGYTF; CDR3 DNA: TGTGCCAGCAGCTTGTTGTCCACCTATGGCTACACCTTC; J gene: TRBJ1-2; V gene: TRBV7-9; clone size: -; D gene: -
CDR3 protein: CASRHSGSGAREQYF; CDR3 DNA: TGTGCCAGCAGACATAGCGGGAGCGGCGCGCGGGAGCAGTACTTC; J gene: TRBJ2-7; V gene: TRBV12-3/TRBV12-4; clone size: few; D gene: TRBD2
CDR3 protein: CASSEAQKFF; CDR3 DNA: TGTGCCAGCAGTGAGGCACAGAAATTCTTC; J gene: TRBJ2-1; V gene: TRBV2; clone size: few; D gene: -
CDR3 protein: CASSLEVGVNTEAFF; CDR3 DNA: TGCGCCAGCAGCTTGGAGGTCGGGGTGAACACTGAAGCTTTCTTT; J gene: TRBJ1-1; V gene: TRBV5-1; clone size: few; D gene: -
CDR3 protein: CASSSQLSSYNEQFF; CDR3 DNA: TGTGCCAGCAGTTCTCAGTTGAGCTCCTACAATGAGCAGTTCTTC; J gene: TRBJ2-1; V gene: TRBV7-6; clone size: -; D gene: -
CDR3 protein: CASSLLGLGANEQFF; CDR3 DNA: TGTGCCAGCAGCTTACTGGGACTAGGAGCTAATGAGCAGTTCTTC; J gene: TRBJ2-1; V gene: TRBV7-6; clone size: -; D gene: TRBD2
CDR3 protein: CSASGRFNTEAFF; CDR3 DNA: TGCAGCGCCTCAGGCCGATTCAACACTGAAGCTTTCTTT; J gene: TRBJ1-1; V gene: TRBV29-1; clone size: once; D gene: -
CDR3 protein: CASSFIAGGTNEQFF; CDR3 DNA: TGCGCCAGCAGCTTCATAGCGGGAGGGACCAATGAGCAGTTCTTC; J gene: TRBJ2-1; V gene: TRBV5-1; clone size: -; D gene: TRBD2